The present entry profiles one T cell receptor (beta chain) with its context. Its matching antigen is unknown. A read error may explain this, as a much larger clone is one base away. The sample carries other DNA sequences with the same CDR3. These data originate in a study of metastatic and nonmetastatic thyroid tumors. Turning to the study itself: Repertoires were compared across blood and tumor or nodule tissue from malignant and benign thyroid patients.

Ahead of thyroid surgery, no patient had received treatment of any kind. CDR3 length equals 14 residues. Germline values: CDR1 SEHNR, CDR2 FQNEAQ (reference sequence). Trimming cost V 4 bases and J 8 bases, with 15 bases left between them. Overall study findings and caveats: Relative to benign nodules, malignant thyroid tumors were reportedly characterized by significantly elevated TCR beta diversity in blood and tumor.

Original handling: Clinicopathological groups differed in CDR3, with these differences serving to build a distant-metastasis classifier for papillary thyroid cancer. Using MiXCR, TCRdb reanalyzed the PCR reads. The V and J calls follow TCRdb's processing rather than the paper's. The sample carries approximately 82,000 clones, under 15% recorded once. The sequence was obtained from a female donor with papillary thyroid cancer or a benign thyroid nodule (not recorded which). Some clones in this sample may be carry-over from other donors' samples. Sequenced: tumor tissue. V and J are TRBV7-9 and TRBJ2-1, with D perhaps matching TRBD1 (5 bases). CDR3 loop: CASSSHQRGHEQFF. In DNA, the CDR3 is TGTGCCAGCAGCTCACACCAAAGGGGTCATGAGCAGTTCTTC.